These 31 T cell receptor beta chains originate from one sample sequenced in a study of blood T cell repertoires in COVID-19. Assay used: immunoSEQ multiplex PCR; TCRdb lists only in-frame clones, some missing. The sample shows 55,000 to 80,000 clones, roughly four fifths of them seen only once. Source material: peripheral blood. These receptors were taken from a man between 60 and 75 years old with acute or convalescent COVID-19.

This chain joins TRBV27 and TRBJ2-3, with 8 bases aligning to TRBD1. V dropped 7 bases and J dropped 3; count of bases not matched to a gene: 6. The CDR3 length is 14 residues. From germline, CDR1 is MNHEY and CDR2 SMNVEV (reference sequence). The CDR3 loop reads CASNRQGLTDTQYF. The CDR3, as DNA: TGTGCCAGCAATCGACAGGGGTTAACAGATACGCAGTATTTT.

Turning to this clone: This sample also contains other DNA sequences that code for the same CDR3. The chain links TRBV2 to TRBJ2-7, with D maybe TRBD1 (6 bases). There are 12 residues in the CDR3. In germline, CDR1 is SNHLY, CDR2 FYNNEI. V lost 3 bases, J lost 5 bases, and 8 bases lay in between. The DNA of the CDR3 is TGTGCCAGCAGTGACAGGGGACACGAGCAGTACTTC. Encoded protein: CASSDRGHEQYF.

This clone was counted once. This chain connects TRBV19 to TRBJ1-5; D call uncertain. CDR3 length: 16 residues. V was cut by 4 bases and J by 2 bases, with 15 bases left in between. CDR1 and CDR2 from the germline V gene are LNHDA and SQIVND (reference sequence). As DNA, the CDR3 is TGTGCCAGTAGTACCCTTACACCCGTCGGCAATCAGCCCCAGCATTTT. This encodes CASSTLTPVGNQPQHF.

The rearrangement links TRBV9 to TRBJ2-3; D is possibly TRBD2 (6 bases). Trimming cost V 2 bases and J 0 bases, with 10 bases left between them. Germline V gives CDR1 SGDLS, CDR2 YYNGEE. The CDR3 runs 15 residues. The CDR3 here is CASSVSGTSTDTQYF. Here the CDR3 DNA reads TGTGCCAGCAGCGTGTCGGGGACTAGCACAGATACGCAGTATTTT.

The chain combines TRBV18 with TRBJ2-3, with TRBD2 as a possible D gene (6 bases). This CDR3 is built from 15 residues. The V gene's germline CDR1 is KGHSH and CDR2 LQKENI. V lost 6 bases, J lost 5 bases, and 18 bases lay in between. Here the CDR3 DNA reads TGTGCCAGCTCTCCTAGGACTATCGGTGGAGATACGCAGTATTTT. Protein product: CASSPRTIGGDTQYF.

The J gene is TRBJ2-5, the V gene TRBV5-4, with 11 nucleotides matching TRBD2. The V gene's germline CDR1 is SGHNT and CDR2 YYREEE (reference sequence). CDR3 length equals 16 residues. The V segment lost 4 bases and the J segment 3 bases; nucleotides outside the gene matches: 8. The CDR3 DNA reads TGTGCCAGCAGCCTCGGGACTAGCGGATACGAAGAGACCCAGTACTTC. This codes for CASSLGTSGYEETQYF.

The chain links TRBV24-1 to TRBJ1-1; 8 nucleotides line up with TRBD1. The germline V gene has CDR1 KGHDR and CDR2 SFDVKD. The CDR3 runs to 13 residues. The junction had 4 bases not matched to a gene; V was cut back by 4 bases and J by 7 bases. The CDR3 nucleotides read TGTGCCACCAGTGACCCCGGACAGGGTGAAGCTTTCTTT. Its protein is CATSDPGQGEAFF.

The rearrangement joins TRBV6-5 to TRBJ1-1; possible D gene TRBD1, 6 bases. Per germline, CDR1 MNHEY and CDR2 SVGAGI. Trimming took 0 bases from V and 5 from J, leaving 13 bases between them. The CDR3 has 15 residues. CDR3 region: CASSYSRGADTEAFF. In DNA, the CDR3 is TGTGCCAGCAGTTACTCGCGGGGGGCGGATACTGAAGCTTTCTTT.

V is TRBV24-1 and J is TRBJ2-7; 7 bases align to TRBD1. V was clipped by 5 bases and J by 4 bases; unmatched bases: 4. Germline-derived CDR1 and CDR2 are KGHDR and SFDVKD. The CDR3 totals 13 residues. CDR3 coding DNA: TGTGCCACCAGTGGCTGGGACAGTTACGAGCAGTACTTC. It yields the protein CATSGWDSYEQYF.

V usage is TRBV30 and J usage is TRBJ1-2; tentative D call: TRBD1 (5 bases). Looked up from germline, CDR1 is GTSNPN and CDR2 is SVGIG (reference sequence). V was shortened by 3 bases and J by 3 bases, with 8 bases between the two germline ends. The CDR3 is 12 residues long. As DNA, the CDR3 is TGTGCCTGGAGCTCAGGGTACTATGGCTACACCTTC. Protein: CAWSSGYYGYTF.

This clone has only a few counts. The gene calls are TRBV4-2 and TRBJ2-5, with D tentatively TRBD1 (6 bases). This CDR3 contains 15 residues. V lost 0 bases to trimming and J lost 5 bases, with 13 bases between them. Germline CDR1 LGHNA, CDR2 YNFKEQ. The CDR3, as DNA: TGTGCCAGCAGCCAAGATCCCAGGGGTGGGGAGACCCAGTACTTC. Translating gives CASSQDPRGGETQYF.

The CDR3 is CASSRTPPKTGSYEQYF. The CDR3 bases are TGCGCCAGCAGCCGAACACCACCCAAGACAGGGTCCTACGAGCAGTACTTC. The genes are TRBV4-1 and TRBJ2-7; 7 bases are shared with TRBD1. The CDR3 extends over 17 amino acids. V dropped 4 bases and J dropped 1; count of bases not matched to a gene: 13. Germline V gene sequence: CDR1 MGHRA, CDR2 YSYEKL.

This clone appeared a few times. The CDR3 sequence is CASSAGQALNTEAFF. The CDR3 region has the DNA TGTGCCAGCAGCGCGGGACAGGCCCTGAACACTGAAGCTTTCTTT. The V call is TRBV7-9, the J call TRBJ1-1, with 8 bases fitting TRBD1. The CDR3 runs 15 residues. CDR1 is SEHNR, CDR2 FQNEAQ, per germline (reference sequence). With V trimmed by 5 bases and J by 0 bases, 5 bases remained unmatched.

The J gene is TRBJ2-7, the V gene TRBV21-1; TRBD1 is the table's D call and was not checked against the DNA. TRBV21-1 is termed a pseudogene. CDR3 length: 17 residues. The CDR3 region has the DNA TGTGCCAGCAGCAAAAACCAGGGTGGGACAGGGGGCTACGAGCAGTACTTC. This gives the protein CASSKNQGGTGGYEQYF.

The J gene is TRBJ2-1, the V gene TRBV18; 9 nucleotides line up with TRBD1. In germline, CDR1 is KGHSH, CDR2 LQKENI. V lost 1 base and J lost 3; bases outside the gene matches: 4. The CDR3 totals 16 residues. The CDR3 coding sequence is TGTGCCAGCTCACCACTTGGACAGGGGCTCTACAATGAGCAGTTCTTC. Residues: CASSPLGQGLYNEQFF.

The chain is built from TRBV11-1 and TRBJ2-7; perhaps TRBD1 as D (5 bases). V was trimmed by 6 bases and J by 0 bases, leaving 9 bases between them. Germline CDR1 and CDR2: SGHAT and FQDESV (reference sequence). The CDR3 has 13 residues. CDR3 DNA sequence: TGTGCCAGCAGATTGGGGCTCTCCTACGAGCAGTACTTC. Protein sequence: CASRLGLSYEQYF.

CDR3 region: CASSRGAAFTDTQYF. The CDR3 DNA sequence: TGTGCCAGCAGCCGCGGGGCAGCCTTCACAGATACGCAGTATTTT. The V gene is TRBV7-9, the J gene TRBJ2-3; TRBD2 might be the D (6 bases). The CDR3 extends over 15 amino acids. V was clipped by 5 bases and J by 2 bases, with 14 bases between them. The germline gives CDR1 SEHNR, CDR2 FQNEAQ (reference sequence). Together with reference TRBV7-9 and TRBJ2-3, the CDR3 gives the full variable domain: DTGVSQNPRHKITKRGQNVTFRCDPISEHNRLYWYRQTLGQGPEFLTYFQNEAQLEKSRLLSDRFSAERPKGSFSTLEIQRTEQGDSAMYLCASSRGAAFTDTQYFGPGTRLTVL.

This chain uses TRBV19 with TRBJ2-6; D might be TRBD2 (6 bases). Germline V gene sequence: CDR1 LNHDA, CDR2 SQIVND (reference sequence). The CDR3 runs 17 residues. Trimming removed 2 bases at V and 1 base at J, with 12 bases between. CDR3: CASSIFLAGSGANVLTF. CDR3 in DNA: TGTGCCAGTAGTATATTCCTGGCGGGGTCTGGGGCCAACGTCCTGACTTTC.

The chain joins TRBV15 to TRBJ1-2; TRBD1 is a possible D gene (5 bases). V was trimmed by 2 bases and J by 4 bases, leaving 8 bases between them. This CDR3 comprises 13 residues. Germline V lookup: CDR1 LNHNV, CDR2 YYDKDF (reference sequence). Written as DNA, the CDR3 is TGTGCCACCAGCAGAAGACAGCCCTATGGCTACACCTTC. It specifies CATSRRQPYGYTF.

The chain joins TRBV2 to TRBJ2-1; 13 bases agree with TRBD2. CDR1 and CDR2 (germline): SNHLY, FYNNEI. This CDR3 is built from 15 residues. The V gene end was trimmed by 4 bases and the J gene end by 6 bases; junction bases not matched to a gene: 3. CDR3 loop: CASSGTSGRANEQFF. The CDR3 DNA sequence: TGTGCCAGCAGTGGAACTAGCGGGAGGGCCAATGAGCAGTTCTTC.

The rearrangement joins TRBV28 to TRBJ1-2, with TRBD1 as a possible D gene (6 bases). V gave up 6 bases and J gave up 5 bases, with 19 bases separating them. Germline V gene data show CDR1 as MDHEN and CDR2 as SYDVKM. The CDR3 spans 15 residues. DNA of the CDR3: TGTGCCAGCAGAAGCCCTGGACAGTCTATTTATGGCTACACCTTC. Its protein is CASRSPGQSIYGYTF.

V and J are TRBV2 and TRBJ2-3; 12 bases fit TRBD1. V gave up 3 bases and J gave up 3 bases; unmatched junction bases: 13. In germline, CDR1 is SNHLY, CDR2 FYNNEI. The CDR3 is 19 amino acids. The CDR3 region has the DNA TGTGCCAGCAGTGATTTATTGTGGGAGGGACAGGGGGCAACAGATACGCAGTATTTT. It yields the protein CASSDLLWEGQGATDTQYF.

This sequence joins TRBV5-1 and TRBJ1-1, with 10 bases that match TRBD1. Germline V gene sequence: CDR1 SGHRS, CDR2 YFSETQ. V gave up 4 bases and J gave up 11 bases; unmatched junction bases: 5. CDR3 length: 12 amino acids. CDR3 coding DNA: TGCGCCAGCAGCCTAGGGACAGGGGAGGCTTTCTTT. Translated, it gives CASSLGTGEAFF. Using reference TRBV5-1 and TRBJ1-1 for the parts outside the CDR3, the full variable domain is KAGVTQTPRYLIKTRGQQVTLSCSPISGHRSVSWYQQTPGQGLQFLFEYFSETQRNKGNFPGRFSGRQFSNSRSEMNVSTLELGDSALYLCASSLGTGEAFFGQGTRLTVV.

This clone appeared a few times. The chain carries TRBV7-8 and TRBJ2-1; D may be TRBD2 (5 bases). CDR1 is SGHVS, CDR2 FQNEAQ, per germline. V was trimmed by 5 bases and J by 8 bases, leaving 16 bases between them. This CDR3 contains 14 residues. CDR3 in DNA: TGTGCCAGCAGCCCTGGGCCCGGGGTCGATGAGCAGTTCTTC. Protein sequence: CASSPGPGVDEQFF. The entire variable domain, with the rest obtained from reference TRBV7-8 and TRBJ2-1, is as follows: GAGVSQSPRYKVAKRGQDVALRCDPISGHVSLFWYQQALGQGPEFLTYFQNEAQLDKSGLPSDRFFAERPEGSVSTLKIQRTQQEDSAVYLCASSPGPGVDEQFFGPGTRLTVL.

The chain employs TRBV6-5 and TRBJ2-3; D is perhaps TRBD2 (5 bases). CDR1 and CDR2 (germline): MNHEY, SVGAGI. Between the trimmed V and J ends, which lost 8 bases and 4 bases, there was a span of 7 bases. The length of the CDR3 is 11 residues. For the CDR3, the DNA is TGTGCCAGCGGTAGCGCAGATACGCAGTATTTT. Its translation is CASGSADTQYF.

This chain links TRBV7-9 with TRBJ1-2, with 12 bases that match TRBD1. The CDR3 contains 17 residues. Germline trimming cut 5 bases from V and 8 bases from J; bases unmatched to any gene: 15. Germline V gene sequence: CDR1 SEHNR, CDR2 FQNEAQ (reference sequence). This chain's CDR3 is CASSRGTGGELLMGYTF. DNA of the CDR3: TGTGCCAGCAGCCGGGGGACAGGGGGCGAATTATTAATGGGCTACACCTTC.

V and J are TRBV5-1 and TRBJ1-3; 7 nucleotides line up with TRBD1. Germline assignment: CDR1 SGHRS and CDR2 YFSETQ. CDR3 length equals 18 residues. The trim removed 0 bases at V and 0 bases at J, leaving 9 bases unmatched. As DNA, the CDR3 is TGCGCCAGCAGCTTGGTCGGAGGGGGCCTAGGCTCTGGAAACACCATATATTTT. Protein sequence: CASSLVGGGLGSGNTIYF.

V gene TRBV7-2 combines with J gene TRBJ2-4, with 10 bases fitting TRBD1. CDR1 is SGHTA, CDR2 FQGNSA, per germline. With V trimmed by 2 bases and J by 5 bases, 6 bases remained unmatched. The CDR3 totals 16 residues. The CDR3 region is CASSLWTGGLENIQYF. The CDR3 DNA sequence: TGTGCCAGCAGCTTATGGACAGGGGGTTTGGAAAACATTCAGTACTTC.

This clone was found a few times. The V call is TRBV4-3, the J call TRBJ2-1, with 9 bases lining up with TRBD2. Germline CDR1 reads LGHNA; CDR2 reads YSLEER. The CDR3 is 16 amino acids. Losses at the gene ends were 0 bases for V and 4 bases for J; bases not matched to a gene: 4. In DNA form, the CDR3 reads TGCGCCAGCAGCCAAGAGTTTAGCGGGAGTTACAATGAGCAGTTCTTC. Translated: CASSQEFSGSYNEQFF.

This clone was seen a handful of times. The chain uses TRBV2 and TRBJ1-5, with TRBD1 as a possible D gene (6 bases). V lost 7 bases, J lost 5 bases, and 12 bases lay in between. CDR3 length: 13 amino acids. Germline V gene data show CDR1 as SNHLY and CDR2 as FYNNEI. CDR3 coding DNA: TGTGCCAGCAATACCAGGGGACATCAGCCCCAGCATTTT. It is translated as CASNTRGHQPQHF.

V gene TRBV3-1 (or the pseudogene TRBV3-2) combines with J gene TRBJ2-7; 8 bases match TRBD2. V was clipped by 3 bases and J by 3 bases; unmatched bases: 7. CDR1 is LGHDT, CDR2 YNNKEL, per germline (reference sequence). This CDR3 comprises 15 residues. DNA of the CDR3: TGTGCCAGCAGCCAGAGGCGGGAGGCCTACTACGAGCAGTACTTC. Protein: CASSQRREAYYEQYF.